The rows below give T cell receptor beta chains drawn from one sample of a study of human T cells and chemical hapten exposure. TCRdb fed the RACE reads into MiXCR, producing one record per CDR3 protein. The sample holds approximately 77,000 distinct CDR3 sequences, about 8% seen once. The source material was whole blood, sampled in connection with sensitization to the hapten diphenylcyclopropenone (DPC). The origin of the receptors is a woman younger than 45 with alopecia areata. Some clones in this sample may be carry-over from other donors' samples. Each CDR3 is given with its conserved first and last residue. Fields, in order: V gene, J gene, D gene, clone size, CDR3 protein, CDR3 DNA. The D gene is left open where the match is weak. The size field is filled for only some rows; it gives once, few, many or a size class.

TRBV14	TRBJ1-6	-	few	CASSQDLPGNNSPLHF	TGTGCCAGCAGCCAAGATCTTCCCGGGAATAATTCACCCCTCCACTTT
TRBV4-2	TRBJ1-2	-	many	CASSQESNYGYTF	TGTGCCAGCAGCCAAGAAAGTAACTATGGCTACACCTTC
TRBV12-3/TRBV12-4	TRBJ1-1	-	many	CASSLFLRGEAFF	TGTGCCAGCAGTTTATTTCTTCGGGGTGAAGCTTTCTTT
TRBV5-1	TRBJ2-5	-	many	CASSLGSLLYQETRYF	TGCGCCAGCAGCTTGGGCTCCCTCCTATACCAAGAGACCCGGTACTTC
TRBV10-3	TRBJ2-2	-	few	CAISTGTDSTGELFF	TGTGCCATCAGCACCGGGACGGACTCTACCGGGGAGCTGTTTTTT
TRBV2	TRBJ1-5	-	few	CASSEHRERQPQHF	TGTGCCAGCAGTGAACACAGGGAGCGTCAGCCCCAGCATTTT
TRBV7-9	TRBJ1-1	TRBD1	few	CASSPGDREAFF	TGTGCCAGCAGCCCAGGGGACAGGGAAGCTTTCTTT
TRBV6-1	TRBJ2-1	TRBD2	many	CASSEARGTSSNEQFF	TGTGCCAGCAGTGAAGCGCGGGGGACCTCTTCCAATGAGCAGTTCTTC
TRBV24-1	TRBJ2-1	-	few	CATSDHLSTSEQFF	TGTGCCACCAGTGATCATTTATCGACTTCCGAGCAGTTCTTC
TRBV19	TRBJ2-1	TRBD2	few	CASKSGLAGNEQFF	TGTGCCAGTAAATCGGGACTAGCGGGGAATGAGCAGTTCTTC
TRBV7-8	TRBJ1-1	TRBD1	many	CASSPGTGGVGTEAFF	TGTGCCAGCAGCCCCGGGACAGGGGGGGTAGGCACTGAAGCTTTCTTT
TRBV24-1	TRBJ2-3	-	many	CATKSSTDTQYF	TGTGCCACCAAGTCTTCAACAGATACGCAGTATTTT
TRBV20-1	TRBJ1-3	TRBD1	-	CSARDQGDPMYF	TGCAGTGCTAGAGATCAGGGGGACCCCATGTATTTT
TRBV6-5	TRBJ2-1	-	many	CASSALRQSAANEQFF	TGTGCCAGCAGTGCGCTACGTCAATCAGCAGCCAATGAGCAGTTCTTC
TRBV2	TRBJ2-3	-	-	CASRPGRMTDTQYF	TGTGCCAGCAGACCGGGACGGATGACAGATACGCAGTATTTT
TRBV6-6	TRBJ1-6	TRBD1	few	CASSSQGSYNSPLHF	TGTGCCAGCAGTTCACAGGGGTCCTATAATTCACCCCTCCACTTT
TRBV6-5	TRBJ2-1	TRBD1	many	CASSYTQGSGDEQFF	TGTGCCAGCAGTTACACACAGGGGAGTGGGGATGAGCAGTTCTTC
TRBV20-1	TRBJ1-1	-	many	CSARPGVLNTEAFF	TGCAGTGCTAGACCCGGTGTCTTGAACACTGAAGCTTTCTTT
TRBV5-6	TRBJ1-1	-	many	CASSLRPNTEAFF	TGTGCCAGCAGCTTGAGGCCGAACACTGAAGCTTTCTTT
TRBV7-2	TRBJ1-6	TRBD1	few	CASSWGQRTFNSPLHF	TGTGCCAGCAGCTGGGGACAGAGAACCTTTAATTCACCCCTCCACTTT
TRBV20-1	TRBJ1-5	-	few	CSAIIGALSNQPQHF	TGCAGTGCCATTATCGGGGCCCTTAGCAATCAGCCCCAGCATTTT
TRBV5-6	TRBJ2-7	-	many	CASSVGGPPIYEQYF	TGTGCCAGCAGCGTGGGGGGGCCCCCTATCTACGAGCAGTACTTC
TRBV4-2	TRBJ1-5	-	many	CASSQDAGANNQPQHF	TGTGCCAGCAGCCAAGATGCAGGGGCGAACAATCAGCCCCAGCATTTT
TRBV2	TRBJ2-1	-	few	CASSIRTGENEQFF	TGTGCCAGCAGTATCAGAACGGGAGAGAATGAGCAGTTCTTC
TRBV6-6	TRBJ1-6	-	many	CASSYSRGANSPLHF	TGTGCCAGCAGTTACTCGCGAGGGGCCAATTCACCCCTCCACTTT
TRBV20-1	TRBJ1-1	-	-	CSAPMGAETEAFF	TGCAGTGCCCCGATGGGGGCCGAAACTGAAGCTTTCTTT
TRBV20-1	TRBJ1-1	-	many	CSANRDTEAFF	TGCAGTGCTAATCGCGACACTGAAGCTTTCTTT
TRBV9	TRBJ1-1	-	many	CASSGQLNTEAFF	TGTGCCAGCAGCGGACAATTGAACACTGAAGCTTTCTTT
TRBV5-1	TRBJ1-1	-	many	CASSFTGPSYTEAFF	TGCGCCAGCAGCTTTACCGGGCCCTCGTACACTGAAGCTTTCTTT
TRBV20-1	TRBJ2-7	-	many	CSARGGQTYEQYF	TGCAGTGCTAGAGGGGGGCAAACCTACGAGCAGTACTTC
TRBV2	TRBJ1-2	-	many	CASSPGEGYGYTF	TGTGCCAGCAGTCCAGGGGAGGGCTATGGCTACACCTTC
TRBV3-1	TRBJ2-2	TRBD1	-	CASSYRGKGGELFF	TGTGCCAGCAGCTACAGGGGAAAGGGCGGGGAGCTGTTTTTT
TRBV30	TRBJ2-7	-	many	CAWSAGFYEQYF	TGTGCCTGGAGTGCCGGATTTTACGAGCAGTACTTC
TRBV18	TRBJ1-2	TRBD1	-	CASSPPGTDGYGYTF	TGTGCCAGCTCACCGCCCGGGACAGACGGCTATGGCTACACCTTC
TRBV7-9	TRBJ1-4	TRBD1	few	CASSTGTVTTNEKLFF	TGTGCCAGCAGCACCGGGACAGTGACAACTAATGAAAAACTGTTTTTT
TRBV2	TRBJ2-1	TRBD1	-	CASRTTGNSNEQFF	TGTGCCAGCAGAACGACAGGGAACAGCAATGAGCAGTTCTTC
TRBV20-1	TRBJ1-1	-	few	CSASLGREAFF	TGCAGTGCTAGTTTAGGCCGGGAAGCTTTCTTT
TRBV20-1	TRBJ2-3	-	many	CSARQGGTDTQYF	TGCAGTGCTAGACAGGGGGGCACCGATACGCAGTATTTT
TRBV9	TRBJ1-2	-	-	CASSVGQVVGSYGYTF	TGTGCCAGCAGCGTAGGGCAGGTCGTGGGGTCCTATGGCTACACCTTC
TRBV2	TRBJ1-1	TRBD1	few	CASQTGGGKTNTEAFF	TGTGCCAGCCAAACAGGGGGGGGGAAAACGAACACTGAAGCTTTCTTT
TRBV20-1	TRBJ2-1	-	many	CSASFGYAYNEQFF	TGCAGTGCTAGTTTCGGGTATGCCTACAATGAGCAGTTCTTC
TRBV6-5	TRBJ1-3	TRBD1	many	CASRRTGTGNTIYF	TGTGCCAGCAGACGGACAGGGACTGGAAACACCATATATTTT
TRBV2	TRBJ2-1	-	few	CASSDRDTDPQFF	TGTGCCAGCAGTGATAGGGACACGGACCCCCAGTTCTTC
TRBV7-2	TRBJ2-3	TRBD2	many	CASSLAVYGRGVTDTQYF	TGTGCCAGCAGCTTAGCGGTATATGGGCGGGGGGTGACAGATACGCAGTATTTT
TRBV24-1	TRBJ2-2	TRBD1	many	CATSARTGSGELFF	TGTGCCACCAGTGCCCGGACAGGGTCCGGGGAGCTGTTTTTT
TRBV29-1	TRBJ1-1	TRBD1	few	CSVERQGGPPEAFF	TGCAGCGTTGAACGACAGGGAGGGCCTCCTGAAGCTTTCTTT
TRBV6-6	TRBJ2-5	-	many	CASSSQGRVETQYF	TGTGCCAGCAGTTCGCAGGGGAGGGTCGAGACCCAGTACTTC
TRBV3-1	TRBJ2-5	TRBD1	-	CASSQPGQGKETQYF	TGTGCCAGCAGCCAACCAGGACAGGGGAAAGAGACCCAGTACTTC
TRBV12-3/TRBV12-4	TRBJ1-4	-	many	CASSFGYDDWTEKLFF	TGTGCCAGCAGTTTTGGTTATGACGATTGGACGGAAAAACTGTTTTTT
TRBV20-1	TRBJ2-6	-	many	CSAREFAGANVLTF	TGCAGTGCTAGGGAGTTTGCTGGGGCCAACGTCCTGACTTTC
TRBV18	TRBJ2-3	-	-	CASSPRQVTDTQYF	TGTGCCAGCTCACCTCGACAGGTCACAGATACGCAGTATTTT
TRBV3-1	TRBJ2-1	-	many	CASSLQFPVQGRHNEQFF	TGTGCCAGCAGCCTTCAGTTCCCAGTGCAGGGGAGGCACAATGAGCAGTTCTTC
TRBV29-1	TRBJ2-1	-	-	CSVDYKKGFEQFF	TGCAGCGTTGACTATAAGAAAGGCTTTGAGCAGTTCTTC
TRBV6-5	TRBJ2-3	-	many	CASSWEPFTVTQYF	TGTGCCAGCAGTTGGGAACCCTTCACGGTTACGCAGTATTTT
TRBV5-5	TRBJ2-1	-	-	CASSLLGGAATGEQFF	TGTGCCAGCAGCCTATTGGGGGGGGCCGCTACCGGTGAGCAGTTCTTC
TRBV19	TRBJ1-5	-	few	CASSIGDRDPTLWPQHF	TGTGCCAGTAGTATAGGGGACCGGGACCCTACATTATGGCCCCAGCATTTT
TRBV15	TRBJ2-2	-	many	CATSEPHREGRGGELFF	TGTGCCACCAGCGAGCCCCACAGGGAAGGTCGGGGCGGGGAGCTGTTTTTT
TRBV2	TRBJ1-4	-	-	CAILDGGLGEKLFF	TGTGCCATCCTGGATGGGGGATTGGGTGAAAAACTGTTTTTT
TRBV5-1	TRBJ2-5	-	many	CASSNRQETQYF	TGCGCCAGCAGCAACAGACAAGAGACCCAGTACTTC
TRBV2	TRBJ2-3	-	few	CASSTQDTQYF	TGTGCCAGCAGCACCCAAGATACGCAGTATTTT